This T cell receptor (beta chain) was captured in a study of T cell responses to AZD1222 COVID-19 vaccine. Study conclusions and caveats: Clonal diversity may have been underestimated, and the donors were mostly white British, with more females than males.

V lost 0 bases, J lost 7 bases, and 13 bases lay in between. Germline V gene lookup returns CDR1 SGDLS and CDR2 YYNGEE. The CDR3 loop spans 15 amino acids. Note on this clone: Antigen: not known.

Sequencing used immunoSEQ multiplex PCR; TCRdb keeps in-frame clones, though not all of them. Of approximately 99,000 clones listed, about 90% were seen once; the top ten hold 2.5% to 3%. The sequence derives from an adult in good health. This material consisted of peripheral blood, taken on day 0 of AZD1222 vaccination. The chain carries TRBV9 and TRBJ2-2; D possibly corresponds to TRBD1 (5 bases). The CDR3 DNA is TGTGCCAGCAGCGTAGGGGGCGCCCCCGACGGGGAGCTGTTTTTT. Amino acids: CASSVGGAPDGELFF. Variable domain in full (rest from reference TRBV9 and TRBJ2-2): DSGVTQTPKHLITATGQRVTLRCSPRSGDLSVYWYQQSLDQGLQFLIQYYNGEERAKGNILERFSAQQFPDLHSELNLSSLELGDSALYFCASSVGGAPDGELFFGEGSRLTVL.